Listed below are T cell receptor beta chains from one sample, sequenced in a study of T-cell memory formation after mild COVID-19. TCRdb ran MiXCR on the 5' RACE reads and lists one entry per CDR3 protein. The data show about 470,000 distinct CDR3 sequences, 18% seen once. Sequences were obtained from PBMCs or a T cell subset sorted from them (not recorded which). These receptors all come from an adult woman who had mild COVID-19 (a few samples of this study predate the infection). Cell type and time point are not known. The CDR3 runs from the conserved cysteine through the conserved F or W. The order of the fields is V gene, clone size, J gene, D gene, CDR3 DNA, CDR3 protein. D genes are given only for firm matches. Size is stated for part of the rows, as once, few or many counts, or as a class when the clone is expanded.

v_call: TRBV5-1; clone_size: few; j_call: TRBJ2-7; d_call: NA; cdr3_nt: TGCGCCAGCAGCCATGGTCAGGTTCGGGAGCAGTACTTC; cdr3_aa: CASSHGQVREQYF
v_call: TRBV12-3/TRBV12-4; clone_size: many; j_call: TRBJ1-3; d_call: NA; cdr3_nt: TGTGCCAGCAGTTTTTCTGGAAACACCATATATTTT; cdr3_aa: CASSFSGNTIYF
v_call: TRBV29-1; clone_size: NA; j_call: TRBJ1-1; d_call: TRBD1; cdr3_nt: TGCAGCGTCCAGGGGGCGAGGGAAGCTTTCTTT; cdr3_aa: CSVQGAREAFF
v_call: TRBV11-2; clone_size: few; j_call: TRBJ2-7; d_call: NA; cdr3_nt: TGTGCCAGCAGAGGTTACTCCTACGAGCAGTACTTC; cdr3_aa: CASRGYSYEQYF
v_call: TRBV19; clone_size: few; j_call: TRBJ2-7; d_call: TRBD1; cdr3_nt: TGTGCCAGTAGTCTAGGGACAGGTCGAGAGCAGTACTTC; cdr3_aa: CASSLGTGREQYF
v_call: TRBV7-2; clone_size: few; j_call: TRBJ2-1; d_call: NA; cdr3_nt: TGTGCCAGCAGCTTAGCGGCCGCATCCTCCTACAATGAGCAGTTCTTC; cdr3_aa: CASSLAAASSYNEQFF
v_call: TRBV7-2; clone_size: NA; j_call: TRBJ2-4; d_call: TRBD2; cdr3_nt: TGTGCCAGCAGCTTAGCGGTAGCGGGGTTCCTAGCCAAAAACATTCAGTACTTC; cdr3_aa: CASSLAVAGFLAKNIQYF
v_call: TRBV14; clone_size: many; j_call: TRBJ1-6; d_call: NA; cdr3_nt: TGTGCCAGCAGCCAAGACGGGCTGACCCTCCACTTT; cdr3_aa: CASSQDGLTLHF
v_call: TRBV12-3/TRBV12-4; clone_size: few; j_call: TRBJ1-1; d_call: NA; cdr3_nt: TGTGCCAGCAGCTCATACAACCGGGAGGGCGGCACTGAAGCTTTCTTT; cdr3_aa: CASSSYNREGGTEAFF
v_call: TRBV20-1; clone_size: NA; j_call: TRBJ1-1; d_call: TRBD1; cdr3_nt: TGCAGTGCTAGAAGAGACAGGGTTAAGGGAGCTTTCTTT; cdr3_aa: CSARRDRVKGAFF
v_call: TRBV4-1; clone_size: few; j_call: TRBJ1-1; d_call: NA; cdr3_nt: TGCGCCAGCAGTCACACCCGAGCAAAAACTGAAGCTTTCTTT; cdr3_aa: CASSHTRAKTEAFF
v_call: TRBV20-1; clone_size: NA; j_call: TRBJ2-7; d_call: TRBD1; cdr3_nt: TGCAGTGCCGTCGACAGGGGTTACTCCTACGAGCAGTACTTC; cdr3_aa: CSAVDRGYSYEQYF
v_call: TRBV3-1; clone_size: NA; j_call: TRBJ2-2; d_call: TRBD1; cdr3_nt: TGTGCCAGCACCACAGGGGGCGGAATGGCCGGGGAGCTGTTTTTT; cdr3_aa: CASTTGGGMAGELFF
v_call: TRBV9; clone_size: NA; j_call: TRBJ1-1; d_call: NA; cdr3_nt: TGTGCCAGCAGCGTAGGAGGAGGGGTGAACACTGAAGCTTTCTTT; cdr3_aa: CASSVGGGVNTEAFF
v_call: TRBV5-1; clone_size: few; j_call: TRBJ2-3; d_call: NA; cdr3_nt: TGCGCCAGCAGCTTGTTTGGGAGAGCAGGCACAGATACGCAGTATTTT; cdr3_aa: CASSLFGRAGTDTQYF
v_call: TRBV5-1; clone_size: NA; j_call: TRBJ1-1; d_call: NA; cdr3_nt: TGCGCCAGCAGCTTCTGGACAGAACGTGAATTTTTCTTT; cdr3_aa: CASSFWTEREFFF
v_call: TRBV2; clone_size: few; j_call: TRBJ2-6; d_call: TRBD1; cdr3_nt: TGTGCCAGCAGTCCCGGGACAGGGGGCGAAGGGGCCAACGTCCTGACTTTC; cdr3_aa: CASSPGTGGEGANVLTF
v_call: TRBV19; clone_size: few; j_call: TRBJ1-3; d_call: NA; cdr3_nt: TGTGCCAGTAGTCCCGGGGCCGACTCTGGAAACACCATATATTTT; cdr3_aa: CASSPGADSGNTIYF
v_call: TRBV7-9; clone_size: many; j_call: TRBJ2-1; d_call: NA; cdr3_nt: TGTGCCAGCAGCCAGCAGCGGAACTCCTACAATGAGCAGTTCTTC; cdr3_aa: CASSQQRNSYNEQFF
v_call: TRBV4-1; clone_size: NA; j_call: TRBJ2-3; d_call: NA; cdr3_nt: TGCGCCAGCAAACCAGCGGGGACAAGCACAGATACGCAGTATTTT; cdr3_aa: CASKPAGTSTDTQYF
v_call: TRBV7-8; clone_size: few; j_call: TRBJ2-5; d_call: TRBD1; cdr3_nt: TGTGCCAGCAGCTCACCCCTTGACAGGGGCAAAGAGACCCAGTACTTC; cdr3_aa: CASSSPLDRGKETQYF
v_call: TRBV6-1; clone_size: NA; j_call: TRBJ1-1; d_call: TRBD1; cdr3_nt: TGTGCCAGCAGGGTCCAGGGGGACACTGAAGCTTTCTTT; cdr3_aa: CASRVQGDTEAFF
v_call: TRBV3-1; clone_size: NA; j_call: TRBJ1-5; d_call: NA; cdr3_nt: TGTGCCAGCAGCCAAGATTATTGGACCGCGGAGCCCCAGCATTTT; cdr3_aa: CASSQDYWTAEPQHF
v_call: TRBV25-1; clone_size: many; j_call: TRBJ1-3; d_call: NA; cdr3_nt: TGTGCCAGCAGTGAAGACCAGGGGATCGCTGGAAACACCATATATTTT; cdr3_aa: CASSEDQGIAGNTIYF
v_call: TRBV24-1; clone_size: NA; j_call: TRBJ2-1; d_call: TRBD1; cdr3_nt: TGTGCCACCGAACGGGCAGACAGGGGGCGAAGGAATGAGCAGTTCTTC; cdr3_aa: CATERADRGRRNEQFF
v_call: TRBV3-1; clone_size: NA; j_call: TRBJ2-3; d_call: NA; cdr3_nt: TGTGCCAGCAGCCAAGGGACAGCCACAGATACGCAGTATTTT; cdr3_aa: CASSQGTATDTQYF
v_call: TRBV7-8; clone_size: NA; j_call: TRBJ1-1; d_call: NA; cdr3_nt: TGTGCCAGCAGCCTCCCCCTGTTGCAGCAGAACACTGAAGCTTTCTTT; cdr3_aa: CASSLPLLQQNTEAFF
v_call: TRBV7-9; clone_size: many; j_call: TRBJ2-7; d_call: TRBD1; cdr3_nt: TGTGCCAGCAGCCCAACCGGGACAGGAGCCTACGAGCAGTACTTC; cdr3_aa: CASSPTGTGAYEQYF
v_call: TRBV11-3; clone_size: NA; j_call: TRBJ1-1; d_call: NA; cdr3_nt: TGTGCCAGCAGCTTGAGCAGGTCGAACACTGAAGCTTTCTTT; cdr3_aa: CASSLSRSNTEAFF
v_call: TRBV30; clone_size: few; j_call: TRBJ2-1; d_call: NA; cdr3_nt: TGTGCCTGGAGTTCTAACAATGAGCAGTTCTTC; cdr3_aa: CAWSSNNEQFF
v_call: TRBV7-9; clone_size: few; j_call: TRBJ1-2; d_call: NA; cdr3_nt: TGTGCCAGCAGCTTAAGGAGGGTCGCAGCGAACTATGGCTACACCTTC; cdr3_aa: CASSLRRVAANYGYTF
v_call: TRBV15; clone_size: NA; j_call: TRBJ1-4; d_call: NA; cdr3_nt: TGTGCCACCAGCAGAGAAGCCGGTGGTAGTGGGGAACTGTTTTTT; cdr3_aa: CATSREAGGSGELFF
v_call: TRBV9; clone_size: NA; j_call: TRBJ1-2; d_call: NA; cdr3_nt: TGTGCCAGCAGCCTAAACCGCCGGGACAACGGCTACACCTTC; cdr3_aa: CASSLNRRDNGYTF
v_call: TRBV5-1; clone_size: few; j_call: TRBJ2-1; d_call: NA; cdr3_nt: TGCGCCAGCAGCTCAGAAGTCTACAATGAGCAGTTCTTC; cdr3_aa: CASSSEVYNEQFF
v_call: TRBV5-1; clone_size: few; j_call: TRBJ1-2; d_call: NA; cdr3_nt: TGCGCCAGCAGCTCCACAGTTTCCTATGGCTACACCTTC; cdr3_aa: CASSSTVSYGYTF
v_call: TRBV5-5; clone_size: many; j_call: TRBJ2-1; d_call: TRBD2; cdr3_nt: TGTGCCAGCAGCCCATCGGGGTCGGGACTAGCGGCCCTGGGCAATGAGCAGTTCTTC; cdr3_aa: CASSPSGSGLAALGNEQFF
v_call: TRBV5-4; clone_size: few; j_call: TRBJ1-6; d_call: NA; cdr3_nt: TGTGCCAGCAGTCCAGGGTGGGAGGGTTCACCCCTCCACTTT; cdr3_aa: CASSPGWEGSPLHF
v_call: TRBV11-3; clone_size: NA; j_call: TRBJ2-5; d_call: NA; cdr3_nt: TGTGCCAGCAGCACCCTTCGGGGGCAAGAGACCCAGTACTTC; cdr3_aa: CASSTLRGQETQYF
v_call: TRBV4-1; clone_size: few; j_call: TRBJ1-1; d_call: NA; cdr3_nt: TGCGCCAGCAGCCAAGGAGCCCCGTTCCAGGGCGAGGCTGAAGCTTTCTTT; cdr3_aa: CASSQGAPFQGEAEAFF
v_call: TRBV29-1; clone_size: few; j_call: TRBJ2-1; d_call: NA; cdr3_nt: TGCAGCGTTGATCCCAACTCTAATGAGCAGTTCTTC; cdr3_aa: CSVDPNSNEQFF
v_call: TRBV4-2; clone_size: NA; j_call: TRBJ2-7; d_call: NA; cdr3_nt: TGTGCCAGCAGCCAAGATTCGGGCGGCTACGAGCAGTACTTC; cdr3_aa: CASSQDSGGYEQYF
v_call: TRBV5-1; clone_size: few; j_call: TRBJ2-1; d_call: NA; cdr3_nt: TGCGCCAGCAGCTTGGAGGCGGGATACAATGAGCAGTTCTTC; cdr3_aa: CASSLEAGYNEQFF